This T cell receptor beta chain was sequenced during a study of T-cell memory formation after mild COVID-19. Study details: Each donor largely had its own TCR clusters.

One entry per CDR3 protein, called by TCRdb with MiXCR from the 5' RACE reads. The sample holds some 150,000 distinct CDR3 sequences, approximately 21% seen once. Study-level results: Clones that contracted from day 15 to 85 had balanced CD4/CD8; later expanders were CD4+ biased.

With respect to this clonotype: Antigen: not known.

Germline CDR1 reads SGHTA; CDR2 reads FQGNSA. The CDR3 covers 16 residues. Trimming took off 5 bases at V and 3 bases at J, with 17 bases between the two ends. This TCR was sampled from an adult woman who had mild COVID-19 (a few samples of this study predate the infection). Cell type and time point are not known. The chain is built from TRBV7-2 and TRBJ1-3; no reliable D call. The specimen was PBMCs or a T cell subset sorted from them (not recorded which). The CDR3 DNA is TGTGCCAGCAGCAGCCCTTCGGCGGGAGTTGGAAACACCATATATTTT. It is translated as CASSSPSAGVGNTIYF. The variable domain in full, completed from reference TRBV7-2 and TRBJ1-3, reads GAGVSQSPSNKVTEKGKDVELRCDPISGHTALYWYRQSLGQGLEFLIYFQGNSAPDKSGLPSDRFSAERTGGSVSTLTIQRTQQEDSAVYLCASSSPSAGVGNTIYFGEGSWLTVV.